What follows describes a single T cell receptor (beta chain). The data stem from a study of blood T cell repertoires in COVID-19. Overall study: Sites in the United States, Italy and Spain provided acute and convalescent COVID-19 samples. PBMCs, B-cell-depleted T cells, or T cells were the source of the cDNA or gDNA that made up the material.

The CDR3 has 12 amino acids. V lost 5 bases to trimming and J lost 5 bases; unmatched junction nucleotides: 2. Germline CDR1 is LNHDA and CDR2 is SQIVND (reference sequence). Per the study methods: Reference gene primer amplification in the assay estimated nucleated cell counts. Only in-frame clones appear in the TCRdb table, and some are missing; sequencing was by immunoSEQ multiplex PCR. Clone size and the V and J calls come from that table; the DNA yielded D and trimming. Of about 210,000 clones listed, roughly 78% were seen once; the top ten hold approximately 12%. The chain joins TRBV19 to TRBJ2-5; the match to TRBD1 covers 7 bases. The specimen was peripheral blood. The clonotype was recovered from a woman aged 40 to 55 with acute or convalescent COVID-19. The CDR3 loop reads CASSPRGETQYF. CDR3 coding DNA: TGTGCCAGTAGTCCCAGGGGGGAGACCCAGTACTTC.